This T cell receptor beta chain came from a study of cytomegalovirus exposure and HLA in healthy donors. About the study: Out of 180 million or so T cells, an earlier analysis found roughly 110 million unique TCR beta sequences in total.

Only one count was recorded for this clone. The antigen is undetermined. The same CDR3 also results from other DNA sequences found in this sample. Regarding the study as a whole: CMV serostatus was the sole immune exposure information available.

The PCR used 60 Vbeta and 13 Jbeta primers. Measured with immunoSEQ multiplex PCR; TCRdb has only the in-frame clones, and not every one. The table lists around 150,000 clones, roughly 80% of them singletons. Healthy bone marrow donors supplied every sample. Germline assignment: CDR1 MDHEN and CDR2 SYDVKM. With 3 bases removed from V and 2 bases from J, the gap between germline ends came to 8 bases. The CDR3 runs 14 residues. The chain combines TRBV28 with TRBJ1-5, with TRBD1 as a possible D gene (6 bases). The clonotype originates from a male donor in good health and CMV-seronegative. The sequencing sample was made of PBMCs. CDR3 nucleotide sequence: TGTGCCAGCAGTTTCCGACAGGGCAATCAGCCCCAGCATTTT. It specifies CASSFRQGNQPQHF.